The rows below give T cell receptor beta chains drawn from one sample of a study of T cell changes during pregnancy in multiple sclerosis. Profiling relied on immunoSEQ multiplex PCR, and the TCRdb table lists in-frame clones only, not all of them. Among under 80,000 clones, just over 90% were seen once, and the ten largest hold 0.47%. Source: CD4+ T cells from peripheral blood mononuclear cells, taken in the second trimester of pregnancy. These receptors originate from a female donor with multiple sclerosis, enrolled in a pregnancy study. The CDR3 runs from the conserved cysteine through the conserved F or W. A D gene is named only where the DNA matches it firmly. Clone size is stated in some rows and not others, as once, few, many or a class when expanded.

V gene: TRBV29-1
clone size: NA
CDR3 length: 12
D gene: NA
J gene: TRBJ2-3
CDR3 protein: CSVAPSTDTQYF
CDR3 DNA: TGCAGCGTTGCTCCTAGCACAGATACGCAGTATTTT

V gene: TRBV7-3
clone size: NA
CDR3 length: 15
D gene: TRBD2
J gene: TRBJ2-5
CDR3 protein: CASSQSGGAWETQYF
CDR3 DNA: TGTGCCAGCAGCCAGAGCGGGGGGGCTTGGGAGACCCAGTACTTC

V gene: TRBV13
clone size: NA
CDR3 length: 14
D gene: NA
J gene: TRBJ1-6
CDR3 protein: CASSLGDRNSPLHF
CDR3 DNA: TGTGCCAGCAGCTTAGGGGACAGAAATTCACCCCTCCACTTT

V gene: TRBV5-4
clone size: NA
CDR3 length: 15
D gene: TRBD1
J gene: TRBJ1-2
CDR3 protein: CASSSGQAQGFRYTF
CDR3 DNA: TGTGCCAGCAGCTCGGGACAGGCCCAAGGGTTTCGCTACACCTTC

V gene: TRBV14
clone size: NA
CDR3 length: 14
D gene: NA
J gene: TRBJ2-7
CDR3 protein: CASSQGLVAYEQYF
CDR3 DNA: TGTGCCAGCAGCCAAGGACTAGTGGCCTACGAGCAGTACTTC

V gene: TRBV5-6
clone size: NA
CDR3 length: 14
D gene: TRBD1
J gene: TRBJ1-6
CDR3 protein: CASSPGQGNSPLHF
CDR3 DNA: TGTGCCAGCAGCCCGGGACAGGGGAATTCACCCCTCCACTTT

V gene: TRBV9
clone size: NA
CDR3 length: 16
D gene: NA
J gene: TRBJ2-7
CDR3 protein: CASSEGGGVGPYEQYF
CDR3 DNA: TGTGCCAGCAGCGAGGGAGGGGGGGTAGGTCCCTACGAGCAGTACTTC

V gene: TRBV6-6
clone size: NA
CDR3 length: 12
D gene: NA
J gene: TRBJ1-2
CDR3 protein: CASSYRGEGYTF
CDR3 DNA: TGTGCCAGCAGTTACCGGGGGGAGGGCTACACCTTC

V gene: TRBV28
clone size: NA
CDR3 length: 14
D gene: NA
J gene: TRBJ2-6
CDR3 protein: CASSFRSGANVLTF
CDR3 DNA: TGTGCCAGCAGTTTCCGGTCCGGGGCCAACGTCCTGACTTTC

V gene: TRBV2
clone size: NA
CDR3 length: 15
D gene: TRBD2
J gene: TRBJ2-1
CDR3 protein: CASSDRLAGYNEQFF
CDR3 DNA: TGTGCCAGCAGTGATCGACTAGCGGGGTACAATGAGCAGTTCTTC

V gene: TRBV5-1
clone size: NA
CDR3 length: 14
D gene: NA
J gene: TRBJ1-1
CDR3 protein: CASSSRDMKTEAFF
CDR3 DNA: TGCGCCAGCAGCTCCCGGGACATGAAGACTGAAGCTTTCTTT

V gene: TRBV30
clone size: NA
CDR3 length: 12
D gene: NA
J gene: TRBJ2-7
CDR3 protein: CAWSTGPYEQYF
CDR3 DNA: TGTGCCTGGAGTACAGGCCCCTACGAGCAGTACTTC

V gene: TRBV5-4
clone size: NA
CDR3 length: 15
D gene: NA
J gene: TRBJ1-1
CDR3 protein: CASSPKNSKNTEAFF
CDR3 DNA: TGTGCCAGCAGCCCGAAGAACAGTAAGAACACTGAAGCTTTCTTT

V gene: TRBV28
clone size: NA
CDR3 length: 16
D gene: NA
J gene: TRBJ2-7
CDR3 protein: CASSGRGRKYTYEQYF
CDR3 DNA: TGTGCCAGCAGTGGCAGGGGCAGGAAATATACCTACGAGCAGTACTTC

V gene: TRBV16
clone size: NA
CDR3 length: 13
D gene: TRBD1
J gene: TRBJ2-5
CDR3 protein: CASSQDRSETQYF
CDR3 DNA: TGTGCCAGCAGCCAGGACAGGAGCGAGACCCAGTACTTC

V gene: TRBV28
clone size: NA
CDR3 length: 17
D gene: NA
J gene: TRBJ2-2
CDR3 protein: CASSPPSGLLNTGELFF
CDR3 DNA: TGTGCCAGCAGTCCCCCCTCGGGACTCTTGAACACCGGGGAGCTGTTTTTT

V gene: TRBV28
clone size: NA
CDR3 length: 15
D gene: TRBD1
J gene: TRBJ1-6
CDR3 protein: CASTHQGVNNSPLHF
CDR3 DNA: TGTGCCAGCACCCATCAGGGGGTAAATAATTCACCCCTCCACTTT

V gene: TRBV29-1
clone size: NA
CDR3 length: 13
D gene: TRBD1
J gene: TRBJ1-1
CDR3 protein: CSVWTGTNTEAFF
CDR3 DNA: TGCAGCGTTTGGACAGGGACGAACACTGAAGCTTTCTTT

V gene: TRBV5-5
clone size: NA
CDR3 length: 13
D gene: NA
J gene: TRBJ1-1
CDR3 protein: CASTFGGVTEAFF
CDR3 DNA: TGTGCCAGCACCTTCGGGGGGGTGACTGAAGCTTTCTTT

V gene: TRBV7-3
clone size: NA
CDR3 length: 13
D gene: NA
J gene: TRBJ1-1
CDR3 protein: CASSLEGSTEAFF
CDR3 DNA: TGTGCCAGCAGCTTAGAGGGCAGCACTGAAGCTTTCTTT

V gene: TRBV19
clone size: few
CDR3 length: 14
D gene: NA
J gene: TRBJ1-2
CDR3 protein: CASLPLMGANGYTF
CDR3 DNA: TGTGCCAGTCTTCCTTTAATGGGGGCGAATGGCTACACCTTC

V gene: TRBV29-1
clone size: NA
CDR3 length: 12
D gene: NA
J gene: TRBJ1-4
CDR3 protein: CSVALPGEKLFF
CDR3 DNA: TGCAGCGTTGCCCTGCCGGGGGAAAAACTGTTTTTT